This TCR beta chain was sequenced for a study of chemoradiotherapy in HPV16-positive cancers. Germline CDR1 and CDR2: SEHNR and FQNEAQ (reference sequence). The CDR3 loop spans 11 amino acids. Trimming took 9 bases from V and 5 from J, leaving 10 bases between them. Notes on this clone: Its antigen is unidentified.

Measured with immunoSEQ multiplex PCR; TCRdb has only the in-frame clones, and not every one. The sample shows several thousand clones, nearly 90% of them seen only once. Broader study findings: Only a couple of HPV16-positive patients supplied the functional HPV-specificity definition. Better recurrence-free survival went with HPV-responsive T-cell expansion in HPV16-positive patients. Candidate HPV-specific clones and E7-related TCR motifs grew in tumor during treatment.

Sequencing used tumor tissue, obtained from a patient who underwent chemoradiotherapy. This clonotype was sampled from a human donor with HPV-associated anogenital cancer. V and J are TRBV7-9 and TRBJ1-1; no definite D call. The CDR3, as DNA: TGTGCCAGTGAGGTGGGGACTGAAGCTTTCTTT. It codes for CASEVGTEAFF.